Listed below are T cell receptor beta chains from one sample, sequenced in a study of sequential checkpoint blockade in melanoma. The repertoire was sequenced with immunoSEQ multiplex PCR; TCRdb's copy has only in-frame clones and lacks some. The repertoire has some 5,100 clones, approximately 80% of them found once; the top ten carry under 60%. This sample comprised CD8+ T cells sorted from blood (inferred from file names), obtained from a patient given nivolumab and ipilimumab in sequence. These receptors all come from a human donor with melanoma. The CDR3 runs from the conserved cysteine through the conserved F or W. Each record gives: clone size, V gene, J gene, D gene, CDR3 protein, CDR3 DNA. D genes are given only for firm matches. Clone size is not always given. Where it is, it says once, few, many or a class for expanded clones.

>-|TRBV27|TRBJ1-1|-
CASSLRYRRNTEAFF
TGTGCCAGCAGTTTACGGTACAGGCGGAACACTGAAGCTTTCTTT
>-|TRBV29-1|TRBJ1-1|-
CSADGGWNTEAFF
TGCAGCGCTGACGGCGGTTGGAACACTGAAGCTTTCTTT
>-|TRBV7-9|TRBJ1-6|-
CASRRGDYNSPLHF
TGTGCCAGCAGGCGCGGGGATTATAATTCACCCCTCCACTTT
>-|TRBV28|TRBJ1-2|-
CASSFDTSPYGYTF
TGTGCCAGCAGTTTTGACACCTCTCCCTATGGCTACACCTTC
>-|TRBV5-1|TRBJ1-2|TRBD1
CASSLRTGPGGYTF
TGCGCCAGCAGCTTACGGACAGGGCCGGGCGGCTACACCTTC
>few|TRBV11-2|TRBJ1-3|TRBD1
CASSLERTGLDTIYF
TGTGCCAGCAGCTTAGAACGGACAGGGTTGGACACCATATATTTT
>-|TRBV30|TRBJ1-2|-
CAWSCRASYGYTF
TGTGCCTGGAGTTGCAGGGCCAGCTATGGCTACACCTTC
>-|TRBV5-5|TRBJ2-7|-
CASSGQSTTYEQYF
TGTGCCAGTTCCGGACAGTCAACCACCTACGAGCAGTACTTC
>-|TRBV7-7|TRBJ2-7|TRBD1
CASSLSDRNYEQYF
TGTGCTAGCAGCTTATCGGACAGGAACTACGAGCAGTACTTC
>-|TRBV4-2|TRBJ1-1|-
CASSQGEGRETEAFF
TGTGCCAGCAGCCAAGGGGAGGGGCGGGAGACTGAAGCTTTCTTT
>few|TRBV5-4|TRBJ1-3|-
CASSPYGFSGNTIYF
TGTGCCAGCAGCCCCTACGGGTTCTCTGGAAACACCATATATTTT
>-|TRBV7-8|TRBJ1-5|TRBD1
CASSLEFSGTGGQDQPQHF
TGTGCCAGCAGCTTAGAATTTAGTGGGACAGGGGGCCAGGACCAGCCCCAGCATTTT
>-|TRBV4-3|TRBJ2-3|TRBD2
CASSQALGLAGDTVTDTQYF
TGCGCCAGCAGCCAAGCCCTGGGACTAGCGGGGGACACCGTCACAGATACGCAGTATTTT
>few|TRBV28|TRBJ2-7|TRBD1
CASSTGQGSEQYF
TGTGCCAGCAGTACGGGACAGGGTTCCGAGCAGTACTTC
>-|TRBV10-2|TRBJ2-1|TRBD2
CASRGGGSYNEQFF
TGCGCCAGCAGGGGCGGGGGTTCCTACAATGAGCAGTTCTTC
>-|TRBV9|TRBJ2-5|TRBD2
CASSVVGGGAETQYF
TGTGCCAGCAGCGTAGTTGGCGGGGGGGCAGAGACCCAGTACTTC
>few|TRBV7-9|TRBJ2-7|-
CASSGSRDNYEQYF
TGTGCCAGCAGCGGTAGCCGGGACAACTACGAGCAGTACTTC
>-|TRBV27|TRBJ1-2|TRBD1
CASSFSPGGYGYTF
TGTGCCAGCAGTTTCTCGCCAGGGGGCTATGGCTACACCTTC
>once|TRBV6-5|TRBJ2-7|TRBD1
CASSYARDRNYEQYF
TGTGCCAGCAGTTACGCCCGGGACAGAAACTACGAGCAGTACTTC
>-|TRBV2|TRBJ1-1|-
CASPLRGNTNTEAFF
TGTGCCAGCCCCCTGAGGGGGAATACGAACACTGAAGCTTTCTTT
>-|TRBV5-1|TRBJ2-5|TRBD2
CASSSGTSGVETQYF
TGCGCCAGCAGCTCTGGGACTAGCGGGGTGGAGACCCAGTACTTC
>once|TRBV4-1|TRBJ1-3|-
CASSQDSFGNTIYF
TGCGCCAGCAGCCAAGATAGTTTTGGAAACACCATATATTTT
>-|TRBV9|TRBJ2-2|-
CAENTGELFF
TGCGCGGAGAACACCGGGGAGCTGTTTTTT
>once|TRBV6-5|TRBJ2-3|TRBD2
CASSYAGGTDTQYF
TGTGCCAGCAGTTACGCGGGGGGCACAGATACGCAGTATTTT
>-|TRBV27|TRBJ1-1|TRBD1
CASSFGTANTEAFF
TGTGCCAGCAGCTTTGGGACAGCGAACACTGAAGCTTTCTTT
>medium-sized|TRBV7-9|TRBJ1-6|TRBD1
CASSSMDREGINSPLHF
TGTGCCAGCAGCTCAATGGACAGGGAGGGGATTAATTCACCCCTCCACTTT
>few|TRBV19|TRBJ2-7|TRBD1
CASNGQAPILEQYF
TGTGCCAGTAATGGACAGGCCCCGATCCTCGAGCAGTACTTC
>-|TRBV6-1|TRBJ2-5|-
CASSEPKGWETQYF
TGTGCCAGCAGTGAACCGAAGGGGTGGGAGACCCAGTACTTC
>-|TRBV7-8|TRBJ1-6|-
CASRGEGGNSPLHF
TGTGCCAGCAGGGGAGAGGGAGGCAATTCACCCCTCCACTTT
>-|TRBV7-2|TRBJ1-1|TRBD1
CASSLGDRDTEAFF
TGTGCCAGCAGCTTAGGGGACAGGGACACTGAAGCTTTCTTT
>few|TRBV19|TRBJ1-6|-
CASSIAPGPNSPLHF
TGTGCCAGTAGTATAGCCCCTGGGCCTAATTCACCCCTCCACTTT
>-|TRBV19|TRBJ1-2|-
CASSIDLRGTNYGYTF
TGTGCCAGTAGTATAGATCTTCGGGGTACGAACTATGGCTACACCTTC
>-|TRBV7-2|TRBJ2-7|-
CASSELYEQYF
TGTGCCAGCAGCGAGCTCTACGAGCAGTACTTC
>-|TRBV28|TRBJ1-6|-
CASSLLGDNYNSPLHF
TGTGCCAGCAGTTTATTAGGGGACAACTATAATTCACCCCTCCACTTT
>-|TRBV9|TRBJ2-5|TRBD2
CASSALVGGYQETQYF
TGTGCCAGCAGCGCCCTAGTCGGGGGGTACCAAGAGACCCAGTACTTC
>-|TRBV4-3|TRBJ2-7|-
CASSQDPGGYEQYF
TGCGCCAGCAGCCAAGATCCAGGAGGCTACGAGCAGTACTTC
>-|TRBV4-2|TRBJ1-2|-
CASSQDTGSYGYTF
TGTGCCAGCAGCCAAGATACGGGGTCCTATGGCTACACCTTC
>-|TRBV4-3|TRBJ2-2|TRBD2
CASSGAGGYDTGELFF
TGCGCCAGCAGCGGAGCGGGGGGTTATGACACCGGGGAGCTGTTTTTT
>-|TRBV10-3|TRBJ2-7|TRBD2
CAISDPRAGGPYEQYF
TGTGCCATCAGTGACCCCCGGGCGGGGGGGCCCTACGAGCAGTACTTC
>once|TRBV2|TRBJ1-6|TRBD1
CASRGTGNNSPLHF
TGTGCCAGCAGGGGGACAGGGAATAATTCACCCCTCCACTTT
>few|TRBV27|TRBJ1-5|-
CASSFFSTPNQPQHF
TGTGCCAGCAGTTTTTTTAGTACTCCCAATCAGCCCCAGCATTTT
>-|TRBV29-1|TRBJ2-7|-
CSVAESTYEQYF
TGCAGCGTTGCGGAGAGTACCTACGAGCAGTACTTC
>-|TRBV7-3|TRBJ2-7|-
CASSPTDWTYEQYF
TGTGCCAGCAGCCCTACCGACTGGACCTACGAGCAGTACTTC
>few|TRBV19|TRBJ1-2|-
CASRGGGYGYTF
TGTGCCAGTAGGGGAGGCGGATATGGCTACACCTTC
>-|TRBV6-6|TRBJ2-2|-
CASSERANTGELFF
TGTGCCAGCAGTGAGCGGGCGAACACCGGGGAGCTGTTTTTT
>few|TRBV4-3|TRBJ2-7|-
CASSEGRGGSTYEQYF
TGCGCCAGCAGTGAAGGTAGGGGAGGCTCCACCTACGAGCAGTACTTC
>few|TRBV7-6|TRBJ2-1|TRBD2
CASSLGSGLAGGLAYNEQFF
TGTGCCAGCAGCTTAGGGTCGGGACTAGCGGGGGGCCTAGCTTACAATGAGCAGTTCTTC
>-|TRBV27|TRBJ1-6|-
CASSSVGQIYNSPLHF
TGTGCCAGCAGTTCCGTCGGACAGATCTATAATTCACCCCTCCACTTT
>once|TRBV6-5|TRBJ2-1|TRBD2
CASSYSLAGGINEQFF
TGTGCCAGCAGTTACTCTCTAGCGGGGGGGATCAATGAGCAGTTCTTC
>large|TRBV6-5|TRBJ1-5|TRBD1
CASSYSRDRENQPQHF
TGTGCCAGCAGTTACTCTAGGGACAGGGAGAATCAGCCCCAGCATTTT
>-|TRBV6-1|TRBJ1-6|TRBD1
CASSGQGFNSPLHF
TGTGCCAGCAGCGGACAGGGGTTTAATTCACCCCTCCACTTT
>-|TRBV6-6|TRBJ1-6|TRBD1
CASSRQGVGSSPLHF
TGTGCCAGCAGTCGCCAGGGGGTTGGTTCCTCACCCCTCCACTTT
>few|TRBV4-3|TRBJ2-1|TRBD2
CASSQGPLGTSGGPAYNEQFF
TGCGCCAGCAGCCAAGGTCCCCTAGGTACTAGCGGGGGGCCGGCCTACAATGAGCAGTTCTTC
>-|TRBV19|TRBJ1-5|-
CASSKDWYSNQPQHF
TGTGCCAGTAGTAAGGACTGGTATAGCAATCAGCCCCAGCATTTT
>-|TRBV28|TRBJ2-7|TRBD1
CASRTSPGGFSYEQYF
TGTGCCAGCAGAACTTCCCCAGGGGGCTTTTCCTACGAGCAGTACTTC
>-|TRBV27|TRBJ1-5|-
CASSLSPGRSNQPQHF
TGTGCCAGCAGTTTATCGCCAGGGCGAAGCAATCAGCCCCAGCATTTT
>-|TRBV5-1|TRBJ1-1|-
CASSLLTAALNTEAFF
TGCGCCAGCAGCTTGTTGACGGCGGCCCTGAACACTGAAGCTTTCTTT
>once|TRBV9|TRBJ1-2|-
CASSVDSLEDYGYTF
TGTGCCAGCAGCGTGGACAGCTTAGAAGACTATGGCTACACCTTC